These 25 T cell receptor beta chains were sequenced from one sample in a study of CD8 T cells in ankylosing spondylitis. TCRdb ran MiXCR on the 5' RACE reads and lists one entry per CDR3 protein. The table has 250,000 or so distinct CDR3 sequences, around 11% seen once; the top ten hold around 6.5%. Material: blood, either unsorted or a sorted T cell fraction (not recorded which). All receptors derive from a male donor with ankylosing spondylitis or in good health (not recorded which).

This clonotype showed up just a few times. The J gene is TRBJ1-2, the V gene TRBV18; 7 nucleotides line up with TRBD1. J was trimmed by 0 bases and V by 3 bases; bases with no gene match: 7. The CDR3 consists of 16 residues. CDR1 KGHSH and CDR2 LQKENI come from the germline V gene. CDR3 protein: CASSPTGQRANYGYTF. CDR3 coding DNA: TGTGCCAGCTCACCTACGGGACAGAGAGCTAACTATGGCTACACCTTC.

The CDR3 DNA is TGTGCCATCAGTGAGGCCCGCCCGGCGGGGTCTCAAGAGACCCAGTACTTC. Its protein product is CAISEARPAGSQETQYF. J is TRBJ2-5 and V is TRBV10-3, with TRBD2 as a possible D gene (6 bases). CDR3 length: 17 amino acids. V lost 2 bases, J lost 2 bases, and 18 bases lay in between. CDR1 and CDR2 from the germline V gene are ENHRY and SYGVKD.

The chain links TRBV7-9 to TRBJ2-3, with D unresolved. This CDR3 has 12 amino acids. Germline-derived CDR1 and CDR2 are SEHNR and FQNEAQ (reference sequence). V lost 0 bases to trimming and J lost 5 bases, with 3 bases between them. CDR3 amino acids: CASSLAQDTQYF. The CDR3 nucleotides are TGTGCCAGCAGCTTAGCGCAAGATACGCAGTATTTT.

V is TRBV5-1 and J is TRBJ2-1; 7 bases are shared with TRBD1. Germline V gene lookup returns CDR1 SGHRS and CDR2 YFSETQ. V lost 4 bases to trimming and J lost 5 bases; unmatched junction nucleotides: 15. The length of the CDR3 is 17 residues. The CDR3 coding sequence is TGCGCCAGCAGCCAGTTGCGACAGGGATCGTTCGACAATGAGCAGTTCTTC. Encoded protein: CASSQLRQGSFDNEQFF.

There are many counts of this clonotype. The V call is TRBV5-1, the J call TRBJ1-6, with 11 positions matching TRBD1. CDR1 and CDR2 (germline): SGHRS, YFSETQ. J lost 9 bases, V lost 4 bases, and 3 bases had no gene match. This CDR3 comprises 14 residues. The CDR3 nucleotides are TGCGCCAGCAGCGAGGACAGGGGGCGTTCACCCCTCCACTTT. Translation: CASSEDRGRSPLHF.

The rearrangement links TRBV18 to TRBJ2-7, with TRBD1 matching over 7 bases. Germline V gives CDR1 KGHSH, CDR2 LQKENI. The CDR3 extends over 13 amino acids. V dropped 6 bases and J dropped 4; count of bases not matched to a gene: 6. The CDR3 loop reads CASSEQGNYEQYF. The CDR3 coding sequence is TGTGCCAGCTCCGAACAGGGGAATTACGAGCAGTACTTC.

This clonotype was counted at least ten times. The chain has TRBV12-3 or TRBV12-4 and TRBJ1-1; D remains unclear. The CDR3 runs 13 residues. Between the trimmed V and J ends, which lost 3 bases and 6 bases, there was a span of 11 bases. The CDR3 DNA follows: TGTGCCAGCAGTTTGACCCCGCCAGCTGAAGCTTTCTTT. Translated: CASSLTPPAEAFF.

This clonotype was observed many times. This chain joins TRBV15 and TRBJ2-1, with TRBD1 as a possible D gene (7 bases). CDR3 length equals 15 residues. Germline values: CDR1 LNHNV, CDR2 YYDKDF (reference sequence). With 5 bases removed from V and 2 bases from J, the gap between germline ends came to 13 bases. The CDR3 protein is CATSRAGGPYNEQFF. CDR3 DNA: TGTGCCACCAGCCGGGCAGGGGGGCCCTACAATGAGCAGTTCTTC.

This clonotype was picked up a small number of times. The chain is built from TRBV29-1 and TRBJ1-2; a weak D match, TRBD1 (5 bases). This CDR3 has 14 residues. The germline gives CDR1 SQVTM, CDR2 ANQGSEA. Trimming removed 4 bases at V and 2 bases at J, with 14 bases between. DNA of the CDR3: TGCAGCGTTGTTGGGTGGACACCGAACTATGGCTACACCTTC. This translates into CSVVGWTPNYGYTF. The entire variable domain, with the rest obtained from reference TRBV29-1 and TRBJ1-2, is as follows: SAVISQKPSRDICQRGTSLTIQCQVDSQVTMMFWYRQQPGQSLTLIATANQGSEATYESGFVIDKFPISRPNLTFSTLTVSNMSPEDSSIYLCSVVGWTPNYGYTFGSGTRLTVV.

This clonotype was recorded at least ten times. The chain employs TRBV11-3 and TRBJ2-1; D is perhaps TRBD1 (6 bases). Trimming pared 4 bases from V and 10 bases from J, leaving 11 bases between. Per the germline V gene, CDR1 is SGHNT and CDR2 is YENEEA. The length of the CDR3 is 12 residues. For the CDR3, the DNA is TGTGCCAGCAGCTCAGGTAGGGGGGAGCAGTTCTTC. It yields the protein CASSSGRGEQFF.

This clonotype was recorded many times. J is TRBJ1-2 and V is TRBV15; D is perhaps TRBD1 (6 bases). Germline CDR1 LNHNV, CDR2 YYDKDF (reference sequence). The CDR3 length is 15 residues. V gave up 0 bases and J gave up 2 bases, with 10 bases separating them. This CDR3 is CATSREGTGNYGYTF. DNA for the CDR3: TGTGCCACCAGCAGAGAAGGCACAGGGAACTATGGCTACACCTTC. Supplemented by reference TRBV15 and TRBJ1-2, the full variable domain reads DAMVIQNPRYQVTQFGKPVTLSCSQTLNHNVMYWYQQKSSQAPKLLFHYYDKDFNNEADTPDNFQSRRPNTSFCFLDIRSPGLGDTAMYLCATSREGTGNYGYTFGSGTRLTVV.

This clonotype was counted between two and nine times. The chain is built from TRBV7-2 and TRBJ2-3; 7 bases agree with TRBD2. The CDR3 has 16 residues. J gave up 9 bases and V 3 bases, and 15 bases lay outside the gene matches. Germline V lookup: CDR1 SGHTA, CDR2 FQGNSA. The CDR3 reads CASSFEGGPLGGTQYF. In DNA form, the CDR3 reads TGTGCCAGCAGCTTCGAGGGAGGGCCTTTAGGCGGAACGCAGTATTTT.

The V and J genes are TRBV5-1 and TRBJ2-1; TRBD2 agrees at 13 bases. J lost 2 bases, V lost 0 bases, and 11 bases had no gene match. Germline V gene sequence: CDR1 SGHRS, CDR2 YFSETQ. This CDR3 contains 20 residues. The CDR3 DNA reads TGCGCCAGCAGCTTGGCCGTTACTAGCGGGGGGGTTGTTCCCTACAATGAGCAGTTCTTC. Translating it yields CASSLAVTSGGVVPYNEQFF.

This clonotype was picked up many times. The chain links TRBV5-1 to TRBJ2-3, with D perhaps TRBD2 (6 bases). V was pared by 4 bases and J by 3 bases, with 12 bases between. The germline gives CDR1 SGHRS, CDR2 YFSETQ. The CDR3 is made up of 14 amino acids. CDR3 residues: CASSAAGGTDTQYF. In DNA form, the CDR3 reads TGCGCCAGCAGCGCCGCAGGAGGGACAGATACGCAGTATTTT.

The V call is TRBV7-2, the J call TRBJ1-5; tentatively, D is TRBD1 (6 bases). The CDR3 runs to 15 residues. V was trimmed by 1 base and J by 7 bases, leaving 14 bases between them. Germline lookup yields CDR1 SGHTA and CDR2 FQGNSA. For the CDR3, the DNA is TGTGCCAGCAGCTTAGAGGGGGGCATGGGACAGCCCCAGCATTTT. Translated, it gives CASSLEGGMGQPQHF.

This clonotype has just a few counts. The chain has TRBV6-5 and TRBJ2-1, with TRBD2 matching 11 bases. Germline lookup yields CDR1 MNHEY and CDR2 SVGAGI. Trimming at V came to 8 bases and at J to 10 bases, leaving 7 bases not matched to a gene. The CDR3 extends over 13 amino acids. The CDR3: CASGTSGFAEQFF. In nucleotides, the CDR3 is TGTGCCAGCGGGACTAGCGGATTTGCGGAGCAGTTCTTC.

This clonotype was counted many times. The V call is TRBV10-3, the J call TRBJ2-3; tentatively, D is TRBD1 or TRBD2 (5 bases each). V lost 10 bases to trimming and J lost 0 bases, with 11 bases between them. In germline, CDR1 is ENHRY, CDR2 SYGVKD. CDR3 length equals 13 residues. The CDR3 region has the DNA TGTGCCACGGGACCCTATAGCACAGATACGCAGTATTTT. Translated: CATGPYSTDTQYF.

The J gene is TRBJ2-5, the V gene TRBV2; perhaps TRBD2 as D (5 bases). Between the trimmed V and J ends, which lost 5 bases and 2 bases, there was a span of 15 bases. Germline V lookup: CDR1 SNHLY, CDR2 FYNNEI. This CDR3 is built from 15 residues. CDR3 residues: CASSRERAVQETQYF. In DNA, the CDR3 is TGTGCCAGCAGTAGAGAGCGAGCGGTACAAGAGACCCAGTACTTC.

This clonotype has a count of ten or more. J is TRBJ2-1 and V is TRBV5-1, with 11 positions matching TRBD1. This CDR3 spans 16 amino acids. The ends lost 0 bases at V and 8 bases at J; junction bases unmatched: 7. Germline V gene data show CDR1 as SGHRS and CDR2 as YFSETQ. Written as DNA, the CDR3 is TGCGCCAGCAGCTTGGCTCTAGGACAGGGGGCTTATGAGCAGTTCTTC. It yields the protein CASSLALGQGAYEQFF.

The chain has TRBV5-1 and TRBJ2-1; the match to TRBD2 covers 8 bases. Germline V CDR1 and CDR2: SGHRS, YFSETQ. The CDR3 covers 18 residues. V was clipped by 2 bases and J by 0 bases; unmatched bases: 10. The CDR3 coding sequence is TGCGCCAGCAGCTTCGAGCGGGGGCGGCCCAGCTCCTACAATGAGCAGTTCTTC. This translates into CASSFERGRPSSYNEQFF.

On this clonotype: A much larger clone differs by one base, so this may be a read error. The V call is TRBV6-1, the J call TRBJ1-2; 8 nucleotides line up with TRBD1. This CDR3 has 14 amino acids. Germline CDR1 is MNHNS and CDR2 is SASEGT. The CDR3 reads CAGSEARGPYGYTF. The CDR3 DNA reads as TGTGCCGGCAGTGAGGCCAGGGGGCCGTATGGCTACACCTTC.

This clonotype has at least ten counts. The chain carries TRBV12-3 or TRBV12-4 and TRBJ2-1, with 7 bases lining up with TRBD2. V was clipped by 3 bases and J by 6 bases; unmatched bases: 8. There are 15 residues in the CDR3. The CDR3 DNA sequence: TGTGCCAGCAGTTTCAATGGCGGGAGTCTCAATGAGCAGTTCTTC. It translates to CASSFNGGSLNEQFF.

This clonotype has a handful of counts. The gene calls are TRBV3-1 and TRBJ2-4, with D unresolved. Per the germline V gene, CDR1 is LGHDT and CDR2 is YNNKEL (reference sequence). This CDR3 region has 14 residues. Trimming took 4 bases from V and 9 from J, leaving 16 bases between them. The CDR3 here is CASSPTVRLGIQYF. The DNA for the CDR3 is TGTGCCAGCAGCCCTACAGTCCGCCTTGGCATTCAGTACTTC. Drawing the rest from reference TRBV3-1 and TRBJ2-4, the complete variable domain is DTAVSQTPKYLVTQMGNDKSIKCEQNLGHDTMYWYKQDSKKFLKIMFSYNNKELIINETVPNRFSPKSPDKAHLNLHINSLELGDSAVYFCASSPTVRLGIQYFGAGTRLSVL.

V usage is TRBV7-8 and J usage is TRBJ2-1, with D uncertain. The CDR3 is made up of 14 amino acids. Germline-derived CDR1 and CDR2 are SGHVS and FQNEAQ. Trimming took 3 bases from V and 3 from J, leaving 9 bases between them. The DNA of the CDR3 is TGTGCCAGCAGCTTGCCTGTCGTCTACAATGAGCAGTTCTTC. Translating gives CASSLPVVYNEQFF.

This clonotype occurred many times. The chain uses TRBV11-2 and TRBJ2-6; D perhaps matches TRBD1 (5 bases). The CDR3 totals 18 residues. The germline V and J ends were trimmed by 4 bases and 0 bases, with 16 bases remaining between them. Germline CDR1 reads SGHAT; CDR2 reads FQNNGV. The CDR3 DNA sequence: TGTGCCAGCAGCTCCTCCTCGCTGGGGCTCTCTGGGGCCAACGTCCTGACTTTC. It specifies CASSSSSLGLSGANVLTF.